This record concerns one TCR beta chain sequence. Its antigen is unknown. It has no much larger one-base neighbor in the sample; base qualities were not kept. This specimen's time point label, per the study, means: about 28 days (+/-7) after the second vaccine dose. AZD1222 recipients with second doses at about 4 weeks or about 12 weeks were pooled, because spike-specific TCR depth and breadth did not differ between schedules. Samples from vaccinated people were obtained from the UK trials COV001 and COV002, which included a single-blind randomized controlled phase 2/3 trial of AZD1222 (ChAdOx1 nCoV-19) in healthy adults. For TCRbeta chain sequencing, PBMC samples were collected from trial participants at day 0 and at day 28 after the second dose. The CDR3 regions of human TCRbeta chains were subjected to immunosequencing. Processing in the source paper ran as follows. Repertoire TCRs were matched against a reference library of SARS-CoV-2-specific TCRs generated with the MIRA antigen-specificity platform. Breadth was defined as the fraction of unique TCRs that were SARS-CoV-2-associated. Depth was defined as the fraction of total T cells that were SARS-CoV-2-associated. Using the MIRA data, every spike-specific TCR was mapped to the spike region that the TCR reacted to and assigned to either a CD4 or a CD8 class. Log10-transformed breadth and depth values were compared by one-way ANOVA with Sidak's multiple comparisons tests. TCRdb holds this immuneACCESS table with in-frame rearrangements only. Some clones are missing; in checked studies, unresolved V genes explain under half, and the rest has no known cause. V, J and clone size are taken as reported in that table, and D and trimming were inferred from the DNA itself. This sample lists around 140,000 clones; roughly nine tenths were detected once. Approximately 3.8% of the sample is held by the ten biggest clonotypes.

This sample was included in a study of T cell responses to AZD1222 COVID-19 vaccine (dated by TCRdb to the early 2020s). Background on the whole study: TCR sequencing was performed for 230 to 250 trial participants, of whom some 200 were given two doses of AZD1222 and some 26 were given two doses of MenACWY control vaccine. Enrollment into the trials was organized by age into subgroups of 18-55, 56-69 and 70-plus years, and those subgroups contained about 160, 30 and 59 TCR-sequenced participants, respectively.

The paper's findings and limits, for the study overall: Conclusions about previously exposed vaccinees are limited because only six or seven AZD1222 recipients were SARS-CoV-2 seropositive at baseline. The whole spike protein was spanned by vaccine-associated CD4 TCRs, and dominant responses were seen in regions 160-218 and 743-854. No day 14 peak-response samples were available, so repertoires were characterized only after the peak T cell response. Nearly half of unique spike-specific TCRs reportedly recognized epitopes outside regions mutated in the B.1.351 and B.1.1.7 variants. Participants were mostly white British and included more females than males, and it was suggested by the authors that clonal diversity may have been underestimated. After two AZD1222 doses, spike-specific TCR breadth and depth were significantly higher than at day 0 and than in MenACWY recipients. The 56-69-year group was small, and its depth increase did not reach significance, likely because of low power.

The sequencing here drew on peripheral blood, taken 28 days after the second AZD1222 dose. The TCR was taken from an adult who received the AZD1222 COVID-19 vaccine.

The nucleotide sequence is given as TGCGCCAGCGCCTGGGGGGGTGGGGAAAAACTGTTTTTT. This codes for CASAWGGGEKLFF. This chain joins TRBV4-1 to TRBJ1-4; 5 matching bases give a weak D call of TRBD1. V loses 8 bases, J loses 8 bases, and the germline ends lie 15 bases apart. The germline V gene supplies CDR1 MGHRA and CDR2 YSYEKL. The CDR3 starts with the cysteine, ends with the phenylalanine, and has 13 residues. This entry keeps only the CDR3 DNA: 39 bases, framed from base 1.